This TCR beta chain stems from a study of cytomegalovirus exposure and HLA in healthy donors. Study-wide results and limits: Among TCR beta chains, those listed as cytomegalovirus-associated numbered around 160. The classifier, whose performance was assessed in both the original and validation cohorts, reportedly diagnosed cytomegalovirus status with high specificity and sensitivity.

This CDR3 region has 13 residues. Germline V gives CDR1 MNHEY, CDR2 SVGAGI. V dropped 6 bases and J dropped 5 bases, with 10 bases sitting between them. Assay: immunoSEQ multiplex PCR; the TCRdb copy retains only in-frame clones and omits some. The sample holds under 150,000 clones, roughly nine tenths seen once. This clone was counted once. Its antigen remains unidentified. The study drew the donors from its approximately 120-subject validation cohort, separate from the approximately 700-subject first cohort. V and J are TRBV6-5 and TRBJ1-4, with D perhaps matching TRBD1 (5 bases). Input material: PBMCs. The clonotype originates from a man aged 18 to 30 in good health and CMV-seronegative. CDR3 amino acids: CASRQVGNEKLFF. The CDR3 nucleotides read TGTGCCAGCAGACAGGTGGGGAATGAAAAACTGTTTTTT.